This TCR beta chain was profiled in a study of cytomegalovirus exposure and HLA in healthy donors. General study findings and limits: It was reportedly the case that the classifier diagnosed cytomegalovirus status with high specificity and sensitivity. In a later analysis, parvovirus B19, influenza, CMV and Epstein-Barr virus appeared linked to several top co-occurrence clusters. V- and J-gene trimming in TCR beta was tied to a missense DCLRE1C variant by an analysis performed later.

The PCR made use of 60 Vbeta and 13 Jbeta primers. TCRdb keeps only in-frame clones here, not all; method: immunoSEQ multiplex PCR. The profile covers approximately 150,000 clones, with around 73% appearing a single time and 1.5% to 2% taken by the ten largest. The CDR3 totals 14 residues. Germline V lookup: CDR1 LNHDA, CDR2 SQIVND (reference sequence). Trimming left V 10 bases short and J 7 bases short, with 20 bases between. This clone was recorded a few times. Its antigen remains unidentified. This sequence originates from a woman younger than 30 in good health and CMV-seronegative. What was sequenced was PBMCs. V gene TRBV19 combines with J gene TRBJ2-1; D might be TRBD2 (5 bases). CDR3 in amino acids: CATARTRVGNEQFF. The CDR3 bases are TGTGCCACCGCCCGGACTCGAGTGGGGAATGAGCAGTTCTTC.